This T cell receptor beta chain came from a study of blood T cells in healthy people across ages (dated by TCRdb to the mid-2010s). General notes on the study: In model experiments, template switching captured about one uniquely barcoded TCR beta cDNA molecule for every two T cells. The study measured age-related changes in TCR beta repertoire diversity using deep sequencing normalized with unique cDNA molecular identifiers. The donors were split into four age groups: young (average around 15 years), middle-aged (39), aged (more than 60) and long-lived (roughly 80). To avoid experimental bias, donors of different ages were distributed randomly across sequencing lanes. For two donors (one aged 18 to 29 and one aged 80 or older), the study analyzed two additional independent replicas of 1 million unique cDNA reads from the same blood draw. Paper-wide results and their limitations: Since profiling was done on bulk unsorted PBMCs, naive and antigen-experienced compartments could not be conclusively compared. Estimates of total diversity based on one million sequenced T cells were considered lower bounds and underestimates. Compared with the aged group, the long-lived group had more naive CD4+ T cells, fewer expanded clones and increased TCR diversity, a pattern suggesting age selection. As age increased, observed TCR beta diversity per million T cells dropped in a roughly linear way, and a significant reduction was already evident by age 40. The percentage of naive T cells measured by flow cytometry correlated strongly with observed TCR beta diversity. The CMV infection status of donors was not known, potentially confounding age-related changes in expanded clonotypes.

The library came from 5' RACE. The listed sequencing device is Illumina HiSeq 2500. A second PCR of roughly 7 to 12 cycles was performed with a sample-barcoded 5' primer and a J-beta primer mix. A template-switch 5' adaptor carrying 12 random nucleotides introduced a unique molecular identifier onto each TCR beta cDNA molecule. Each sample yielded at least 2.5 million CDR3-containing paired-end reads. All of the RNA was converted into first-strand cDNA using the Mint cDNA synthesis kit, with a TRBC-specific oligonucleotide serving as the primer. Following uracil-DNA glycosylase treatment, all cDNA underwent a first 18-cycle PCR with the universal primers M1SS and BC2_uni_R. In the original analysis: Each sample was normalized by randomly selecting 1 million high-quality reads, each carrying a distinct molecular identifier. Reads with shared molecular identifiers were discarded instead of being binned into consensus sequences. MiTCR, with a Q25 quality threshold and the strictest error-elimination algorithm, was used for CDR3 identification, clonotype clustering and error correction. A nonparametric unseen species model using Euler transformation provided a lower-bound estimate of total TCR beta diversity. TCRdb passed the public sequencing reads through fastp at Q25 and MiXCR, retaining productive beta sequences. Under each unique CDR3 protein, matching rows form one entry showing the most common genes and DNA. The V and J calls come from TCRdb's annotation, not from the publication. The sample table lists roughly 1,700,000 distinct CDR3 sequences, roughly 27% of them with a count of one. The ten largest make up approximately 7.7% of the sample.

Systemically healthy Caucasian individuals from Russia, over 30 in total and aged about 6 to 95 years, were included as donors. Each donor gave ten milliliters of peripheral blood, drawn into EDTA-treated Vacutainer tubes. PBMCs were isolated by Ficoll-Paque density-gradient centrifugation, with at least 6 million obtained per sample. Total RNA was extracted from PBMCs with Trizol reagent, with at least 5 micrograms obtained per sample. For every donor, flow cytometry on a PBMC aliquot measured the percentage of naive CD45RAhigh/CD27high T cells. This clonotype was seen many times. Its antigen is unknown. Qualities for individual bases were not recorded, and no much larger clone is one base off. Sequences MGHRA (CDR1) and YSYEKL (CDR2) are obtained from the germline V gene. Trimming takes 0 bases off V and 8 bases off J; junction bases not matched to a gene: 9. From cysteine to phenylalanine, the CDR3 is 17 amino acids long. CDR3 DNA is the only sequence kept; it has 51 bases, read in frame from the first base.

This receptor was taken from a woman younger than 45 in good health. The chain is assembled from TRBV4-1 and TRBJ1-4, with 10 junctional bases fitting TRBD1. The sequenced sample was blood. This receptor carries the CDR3 CASSQDLPGQGKEKLFF. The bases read TGCGCCAGCAGCCAAGATCTCCCGGGACAGGGGAAGGAAAAACTGTTTTTT.